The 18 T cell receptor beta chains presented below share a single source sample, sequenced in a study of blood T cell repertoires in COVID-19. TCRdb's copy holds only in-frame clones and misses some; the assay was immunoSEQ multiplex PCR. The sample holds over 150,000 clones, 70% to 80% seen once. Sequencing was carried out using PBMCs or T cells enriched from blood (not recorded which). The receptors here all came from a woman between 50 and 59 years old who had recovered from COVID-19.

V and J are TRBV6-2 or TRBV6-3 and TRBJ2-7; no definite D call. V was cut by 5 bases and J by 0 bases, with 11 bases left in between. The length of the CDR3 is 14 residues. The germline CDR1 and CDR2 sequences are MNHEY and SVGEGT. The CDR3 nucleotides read TGTGCCAGCAGTCAGATTCGTGACTCCTACGAGCAGTACTTC. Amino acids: CASSQIRDSYEQYF.

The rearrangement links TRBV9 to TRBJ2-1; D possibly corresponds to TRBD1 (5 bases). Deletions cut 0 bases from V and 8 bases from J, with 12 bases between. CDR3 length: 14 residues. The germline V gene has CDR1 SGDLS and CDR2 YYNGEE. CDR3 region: CASSVEGWAYEQFF. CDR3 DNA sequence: TGTGCCAGCAGCGTAGAGGGGTGGGCCTATGAGCAGTTCTTC.

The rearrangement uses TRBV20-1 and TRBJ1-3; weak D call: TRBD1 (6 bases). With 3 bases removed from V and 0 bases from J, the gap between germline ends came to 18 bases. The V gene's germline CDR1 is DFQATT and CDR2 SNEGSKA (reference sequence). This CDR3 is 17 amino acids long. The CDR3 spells CSASRQGKSSSGNTIYF. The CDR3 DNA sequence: TGCAGTGCTAGTCGGCAGGGGAAATCGAGCTCTGGAAACACCATATATTTT.

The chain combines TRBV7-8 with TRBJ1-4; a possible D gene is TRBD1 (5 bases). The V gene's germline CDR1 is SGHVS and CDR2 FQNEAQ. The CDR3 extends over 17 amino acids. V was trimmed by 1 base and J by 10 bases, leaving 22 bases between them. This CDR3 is CASSLGGGPGLAGKLFF. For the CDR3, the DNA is TGTGCCAGCAGCTTAGGGGGGGGTCCCGGCTTGGCCGGAAAACTGTTTTTT.

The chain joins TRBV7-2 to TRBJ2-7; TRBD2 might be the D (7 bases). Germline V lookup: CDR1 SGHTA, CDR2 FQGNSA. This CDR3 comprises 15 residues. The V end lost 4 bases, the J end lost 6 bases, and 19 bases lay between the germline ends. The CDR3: CASSSGRGGAGEQYF. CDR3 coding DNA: TGTGCCAGCAGCTCGGGAAGGGGGGGGGCGGGCGAGCAGTACTTC. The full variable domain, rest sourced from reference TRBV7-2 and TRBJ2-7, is GAGVSQSPSNKVTEKGKDVELRCDPISGHTALYWYRQSLGQGLEFLIYFQGNSAPDKSGLPSDRFSAERTGGSVSTLTIQRTQQEDSAVYLCASSSGRGGAGEQYFGPGTRLTVT.

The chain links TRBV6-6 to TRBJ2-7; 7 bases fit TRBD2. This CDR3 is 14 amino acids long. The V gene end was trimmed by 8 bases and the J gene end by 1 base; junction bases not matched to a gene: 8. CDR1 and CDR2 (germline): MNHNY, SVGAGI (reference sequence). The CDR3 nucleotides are TGTGCCAGCCTAAGAGATAGCGGGTCCTACGAGCAGTACTTC. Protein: CASLRDSGSYEQYF.

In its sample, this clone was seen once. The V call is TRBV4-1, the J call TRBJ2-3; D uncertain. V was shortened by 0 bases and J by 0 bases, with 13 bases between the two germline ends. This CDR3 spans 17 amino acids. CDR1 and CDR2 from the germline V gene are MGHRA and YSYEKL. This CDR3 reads CASSQEGAVLSTDTQYF. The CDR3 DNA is TGCGCCAGCAGCCAAGAAGGAGCCGTCTTAAGCACAGATACGCAGTATTTT.

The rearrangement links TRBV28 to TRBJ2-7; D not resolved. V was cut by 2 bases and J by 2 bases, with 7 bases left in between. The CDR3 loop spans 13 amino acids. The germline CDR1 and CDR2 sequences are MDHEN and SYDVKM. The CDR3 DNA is TGTGCCAGCAGTTTAGGGCAAACCTACGAGCAGTACTTC. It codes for CASSLGQTYEQYF.

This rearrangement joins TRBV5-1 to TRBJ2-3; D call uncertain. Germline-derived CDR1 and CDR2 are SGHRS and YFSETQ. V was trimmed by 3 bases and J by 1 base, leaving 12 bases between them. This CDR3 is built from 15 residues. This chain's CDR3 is CASSSVGSRTDTQYF. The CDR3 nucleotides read TGCGCCAGCAGCTCGGTCGGTAGTCGCACAGATACGCAGTATTTT.

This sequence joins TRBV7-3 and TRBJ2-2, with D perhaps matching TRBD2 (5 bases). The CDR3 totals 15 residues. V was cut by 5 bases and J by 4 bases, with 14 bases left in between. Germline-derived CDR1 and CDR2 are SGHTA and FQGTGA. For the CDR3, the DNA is TGTGCCAGCAGCCGGACTGGCGGAACCACCGGGGAGCTGTTTTTT. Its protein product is CASSRTGGTTGELFF.

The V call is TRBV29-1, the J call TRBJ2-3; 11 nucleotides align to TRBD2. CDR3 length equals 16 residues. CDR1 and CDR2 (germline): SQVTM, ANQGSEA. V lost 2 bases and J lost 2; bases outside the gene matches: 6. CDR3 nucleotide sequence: TGCAGCGTTGAATCTCCTAGCGGGAGGTCCACAGATACGCAGTATTTT. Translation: CSVESPSGRSTDTQYF.

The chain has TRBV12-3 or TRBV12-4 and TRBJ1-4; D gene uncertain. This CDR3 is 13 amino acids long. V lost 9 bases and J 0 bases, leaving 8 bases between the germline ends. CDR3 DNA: TGTGCCAGTCGAGGTGCAACTAATGAAAAACTGTTTTTT. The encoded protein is CASRGATNEKLFF.

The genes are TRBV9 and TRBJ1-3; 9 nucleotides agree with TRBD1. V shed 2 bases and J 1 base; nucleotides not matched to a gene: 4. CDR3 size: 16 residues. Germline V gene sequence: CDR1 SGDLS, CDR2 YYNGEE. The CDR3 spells CASSVGGTGSGNTIYF. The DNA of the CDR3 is TGTGCCAGCAGCGTGGGCGGGACAGGGTCTGGAAACACCATATATTTT.

The CDR3 loop reads CSLTRDRAYEQYF. The CDR3, as DNA: TGCAGCCTTACCCGGGACAGAGCCTACGAGCAGTACTTC. The chain is built from TRBV29-1 and TRBJ2-7, with TRBD1 matching 7 bases. CDR1 is SQVTM and CDR2 is ANQGSEA in the germline V gene. The CDR3 consists of 13 residues. The V gene end was trimmed by 8 bases and the J gene end by 2 bases; junction bases not matched to a gene: 9.

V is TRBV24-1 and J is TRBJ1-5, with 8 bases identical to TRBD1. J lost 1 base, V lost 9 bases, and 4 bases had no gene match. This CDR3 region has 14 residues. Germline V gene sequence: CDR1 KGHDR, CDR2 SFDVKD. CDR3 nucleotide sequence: TGTGCCACCGGAGGGGACAGGAGCAATCAGCCCCAGCATTTT. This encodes CATGGDRSNQPQHF.

DNA for the CDR3: TGTGCCAGCAGTTCCCTTCTCCCGGGAGCGCTCCTCCACTTT. Translating it yields CASSSLLPGALLHF. This chain links TRBV27 with TRBJ1-6, with unresolved D. Trimming took 4 bases from V and 15 from J, leaving 19 bases between them. From germline, CDR1 is MNHEY and CDR2 SMNVEV (reference sequence). The CDR3 runs to 14 residues.

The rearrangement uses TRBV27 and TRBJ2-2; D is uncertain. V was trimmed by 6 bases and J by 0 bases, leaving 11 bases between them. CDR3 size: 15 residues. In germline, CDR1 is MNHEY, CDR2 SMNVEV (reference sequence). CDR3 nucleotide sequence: TGTGCCAGCAGCTTTGGCAGGTCGAACACCGGGGAGCTGTTTTTT. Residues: CASSFGRSNTGELFF.

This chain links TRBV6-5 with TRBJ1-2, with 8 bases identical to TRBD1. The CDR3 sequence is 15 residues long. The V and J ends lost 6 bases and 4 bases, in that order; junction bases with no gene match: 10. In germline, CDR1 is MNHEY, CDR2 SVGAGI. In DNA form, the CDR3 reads TGTGCCAGCAGACCCTCAGGGGGCGGGCTCTATGGCTACACCTTC. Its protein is CASRPSGGGLYGYTF.